This entry concerns a single T cell receptor (beta chain). Its antigen remains unknown. The protocol was immunoSEQ multiplex PCR, while the TCRdb copy is restricted to in-frame clones and leaves out a portion. This table holds about 2.3 million clones, 85% to 95% found once. This sample was included in a study of shared clonotypes between healthy human individuals. Study-wide findings and caveats: Researchers sampled only blood; tissue repertoires likely differ.

This clonotype was obtained from a man aged 18 to 35 in good health. Some clones in this sample may be carry-over from other donors' samples. Material for sequencing was naive CD4+ T cells from PBMCs. Subset of the sample: CD45RA+ positively selected.

CDR3 DNA sequence: TGTGCCAGCAGTGTCAACAGGGGGGACACTGAAGCTTTCTTT. Protein: CASSVNRGDTEAFF. V and J are TRBV27 and TRBJ1-1; 8 bases line up with TRBD1. Per germline, CDR1 MNHEY and CDR2 SMNVEV (reference sequence). The CDR3 totals 14 residues. After removal of 5 bases from V and 3 bases from J, the junction contained 5 bases not matched to a gene.